Sequencing of this T cell receptor beta chain was carried out in a study of blood T cell repertoires in COVID-19. At the level of the study: The United States, Italy and Spain supplied acute and convalescent COVID-19 samples. Sources were T cells, B-cell-depleted T cells, or PBMCs; the material itself was cDNA or gDNA.

This table comes from immunoSEQ multiplex PCR, and its TCRdb copy is limited to in-frame clones, with some not included. Among roughly 430,000 clones, about 88% were seen once, and the ten largest hold approximately 1.5%. The study recruited people aged about 18 to 95 years across about 25 US areas. Participant reports of clinical history set cohort assignment. Germline V gene sequence: CDR1 GTSNPN, CDR2 SVGIG (reference sequence). The ends were cut back, 8 bases at V and 4 bases at J, with 14 bases in the middle. CDR3 length: 12 amino acids. The sequence derives from a woman aged 18 to 35 who had been exposed to COVID-19. The rearrangement uses TRBV30 and TRBJ1-2; D possibly corresponds to TRBD1 (5 bases). Sequenced input: PBMCs or T cells enriched from blood (not recorded which). The chain's CDR3 is CAGGLNIYGYTF. CDR3 sequence (DNA): TGTGCCGGGGGACTGAACATCTATGGCTACACCTTC.